This is a list of T cell receptor beta chains from one sample in a study of OX40 agonist ivuxolimab in advanced cancers. Data came from immunoSEQ multiplex PCR; TCRdb stores just in-frame clones and leaves some out. The sample shows approximately 84,000 clones, under 95% of them seen only once. The sample in question was CD4+ or CD8+ T cells sorted from blood, obtained in a trial of the OX40 agonist ivuxolimab. These receptors all stem from an adult with an advanced solid tumor such as melanoma, head and neck, liver or kidney cancer. CDR3s include the opening cysteine and the closing phenylalanine or tryptophan. Each record gives: V gene, CDR3 protein.

TRBV19 CASKGQGAQGYTF
TRBV7-2 CASSLEGTSDREQFF
TRBV6-1 CASSPQGEKLFF
TRBV11-3 CASSTQEKLFF
TRBV19 CASGSTGASGELFF
TRBV10-3 CAISEFAEGRNTIYF
TRBV5-1 CASSLWGQEKLFF
TRBV4-3 CASSQGTYGEQYF
TRBV11-3 CASSSHGQGSPPYGYTF
TRBV7-2 CASSKTEGLWDEQFF
TRBV10-3 CAISPGTGTTHYNEQFF
TRBV6-5 CASSGAGANVLTF
TRBV5-4 CASSLDRTKGNTIYF
TRBV28 CASSSNPRGSYGYTF
TRBV7-9 CASSLAGGQGTYEQYF
TRBV19 CAIGKGGNQPQHF
TRBV28 CASTLNTEAFF
TRBV2 CASSVWENTEAFF
TRBV6-1 CAISETPSNTGELFF
TRBV19 CASRGGGETQYF
TRBV6-5 CASSYGTGVGYTF
TRBV4-2 CASSQDLLAGPYEQYF
TRBV7-2 CASSLPVNEQFF
TRBV9 CASSTDPGFSYEQYF
TRBV18 CASSPWDFSSSYNEQFF
TRBV10-3 CAISVRGSNTDTQYF
TRBV19 CATRQGPANYGYTF
TRBV15 CATTRQGISEAFF
TRBV5-1 CASSLAGLPSDEQYF
TRBV2 CASSRWPNTIYF
TRBV10-2 CASSEGGIIRADTQYF
TRBV19 CASSRRQGRGSDQPQHF
TRBV10-3 CAISGDYRDRLYNEQFF
TRBV5-1 CASSLNRDTEAFF
TRBV11-2 CASQWGTGVYEQYF
TRBV2 CASSYKGRSPEGAFF
TRBV2 CANRRLINEQFF
TRBV5-4 CASSHSLAGAAYEQYF
TRBV11-2 CASSQGLPQETQYF
TRBV29-1 CSVTHLSGRAHYEQYF